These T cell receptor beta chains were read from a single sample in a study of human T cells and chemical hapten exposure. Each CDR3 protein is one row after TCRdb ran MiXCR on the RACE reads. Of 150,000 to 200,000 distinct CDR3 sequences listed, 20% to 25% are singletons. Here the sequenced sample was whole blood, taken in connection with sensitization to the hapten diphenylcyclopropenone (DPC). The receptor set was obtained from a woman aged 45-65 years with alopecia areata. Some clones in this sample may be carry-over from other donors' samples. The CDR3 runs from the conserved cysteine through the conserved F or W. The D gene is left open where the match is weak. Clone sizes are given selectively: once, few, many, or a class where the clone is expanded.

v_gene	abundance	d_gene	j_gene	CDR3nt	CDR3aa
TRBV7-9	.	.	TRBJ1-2	TGTGCCAGCAGCCCTGCAGGCGGTTACGGCTACACCTTC	CASSPAGGYGYTF
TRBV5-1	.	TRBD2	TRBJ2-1	TGCGCCAGCTCCGGGACTAGCAGATACAATGAGCAGTTCTTC	CASSGTSRYNEQFF
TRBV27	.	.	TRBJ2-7	TGTGCCAGCAGTTTATCCTCCAGGTCCAGCTACGAGCAGTACTTC	CASSLSSRSSYEQYF
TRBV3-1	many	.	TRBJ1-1	TGTGCCAGCAGCCAAGTGGGGAACACTGAAGCTTTCTTT	CASSQVGNTEAFF
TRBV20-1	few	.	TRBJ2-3	TGCAGTGCTAGGCCCCCACTAGGCATTAGCACAGATACGCAGTATTTT	CSARPPLGISTDTQYF
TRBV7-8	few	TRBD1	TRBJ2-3	TGTGCCAGCAGCGCCGATATGACAGGGCGGGCCGATACGCAGTATTTT	CASSADMTGRADTQYF
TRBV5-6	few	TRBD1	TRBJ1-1	TGTGCCAGCAGCCGCAGACAGGGGGCCTCTTATTTCTTT	CASSRRQGASYFF
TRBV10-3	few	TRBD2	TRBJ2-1	TGTGCCATCAGGAAGGGACTAGCGGGATACAATGAGCAGTTCTTC	CAIRKGLAGYNEQFF
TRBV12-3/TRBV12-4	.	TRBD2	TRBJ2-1	TGTGCCAGCAGTGACCCCCGGTGGGTAGCGGGAGGTCCCTACAATGAGCAGTTCTTC	CASSDPRWVAGGPYNEQFF
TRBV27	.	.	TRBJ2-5	TGTGCCAGCAGTTCATTCAGGGGTCAACAAGAGACCCAGTACTTC	CASSSFRGQQETQYF
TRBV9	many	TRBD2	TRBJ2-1	TGTGCCAGCAGCGCCGGGACTAGCGGGAGCGTTATAGGCTCCTACAATGAGCAGTTCTTC	CASSAGTSGSVIGSYNEQFF
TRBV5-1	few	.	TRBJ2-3	TGCACCAGCGGTGTTGGCGGGACGGCAGATACGCAGTATTTT	CTSGVGGTADTQYF
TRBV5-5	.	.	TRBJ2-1	TGTGCCAGCAGCCTAACGTACTCCTACAATGAGCAGTTCTTC	CASSLTYSYNEQFF
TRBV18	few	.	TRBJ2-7	TGTGCCAGCTCACCCAACCGGGACACCTACGAGCAGTACTTC	CASSPNRDTYEQYF